Following are 22 T cell receptor beta chains from one sample sequenced in a study of cytomegalovirus exposure and HLA in healthy donors. The PCR employed 60 Vbeta primers together with 13 Jbeta primers. Generated by immunoSEQ multiplex PCR, the TCRdb table keeps only in-frame clones and is missing some. Counted here are about 120,000 clones, 75% to 90% occurring once; the ten biggest clones make up 2% to 2.5%. Sequencing used PBMCs. Every receptor here comes from a man aged 25-45 years in good health and CMV-seronegative.

V usage is TRBV7-2 and J usage is TRBJ2-7; possibly TRBD1 for D (7 bases). From germline, CDR1 is SGHTA and CDR2 FQGNSA. V was cut by 5 bases and J by 4 bases, with 18 bases left in between. The CDR3 is made up of 15 amino acids. The CDR3 coding sequence is TGTGCCAGCAGCCAGGGGGGTAGCGGCGGGTACGAGCAGTACTTC. Its protein is CASSQGGSGGYEQYF.

J is TRBJ2-3 and V is TRBV7-2; perhaps TRBD1 as D (7 bases). Per germline, CDR1 SGHTA and CDR2 FQGNSA. This CDR3 region has 15 residues. Trimming left V 6 bases short and J 2 bases short, with 15 bases between. The CDR3: CASSMQGGHTDTQYF. The CDR3 DNA sequence: TGTGCCAGCAGTATGCAGGGGGGTCACACAGATACGCAGTATTTT.

The genes are TRBV30 and TRBJ2-7; D is perhaps TRBD1 (6 bases). CDR1 and CDR2 (germline): GTSNPN, SVGIG (reference sequence). The CDR3 has 11 amino acids. V lost 3 bases and J lost 3, with 6 bases in between. The CDR3 region has the DNA TGTGCCTGGAGAGGGGGCTACGAGCAGTACTTC. Protein: CAWRGGYEQYF.

About this clone itself: One end of the junction varies from germline; a read error may be responsible. The chain has TRBV28 and TRBJ1-4; tentatively, D is TRBD1 (5 bases). The germline gives CDR1 MDHEN, CDR2 SYDVKM. This CDR3 spans 16 amino acids. CDR3 amino acids: CTSSLAGNTLNEKLFF. CDR3 DNA sequence: TGTACCAGCAGTTTAGCAGGGAACACACTTAATGAAAAACTGTTTTTT.

The V gene is TRBV5-6, the J gene TRBJ2-3; 10 bases fit TRBD2. Unmatched junction bases numbered 6, after V lost 4 bases and J lost 10 bases. The CDR3 totals 13 residues. Germline assignment: CDR1 SGHDT and CDR2 YYEEEE. DNA for the CDR3: TGTGCCAGCAGCCCCCTTAGCGGGGGGCCGCAGTATTTT. This encodes CASSPLSGGPQYF.

This clone was detected only once. J is TRBJ1-4 and V is TRBV5-1; 10 nucleotides line up with TRBD1. From germline, CDR1 is SGHRS and CDR2 YFSETQ. The CDR3 is 16 residues long. V shed 4 bases and J 1 base; nucleotides not matched to a gene: 4. The CDR3 coding sequence is TGCGCCAGCAGCGTATGGACAGGGGGAACTAATGAAAAACTGTTTTTT. Translated, it gives CASSVWTGGTNEKLFF.

CDR3 nucleotides: TGCGCCAGCAGCTTGAGAGGTCGACAGGGCATTAATCACTCCTACGAGCAGTACTTC. This gives the protein CASSLRGRQGINHSYEQYF. The rearrangement links TRBV5-1 to TRBJ2-7; 7 bases line up with TRBD1. Trimming cost V 1 base and J 0 bases; bases outside gene matches: 16. The CDR3 is 19 amino acids. From germline, CDR1 is SGHRS and CDR2 YFSETQ.

The rearrangement uses TRBV11-2 and TRBJ2-5, with TRBD1 matching over 7 bases. The end of the DNA fits TRBJ2-7 better, so the J call may be wrong. This CDR3 is 16 amino acids long. Germline CDR1 and CDR2: SGHAT and FQNNGV. DNA of the CDR3: TGTGCCAGCAGCTTAGATTTGACAGGGCTTCCCTACGAGCAGTACTTC. It is translated as CASSLDLTGLPYEQYF.

The chain carries TRBV6-1 and TRBJ1-3; TRBD1 agrees at 7 bases. This CDR3 spans 14 amino acids. Trimming removed 6 bases from V and 2 bases from J; junction bases left unmatched: 4. Germline lookup yields CDR1 MNHNS and CDR2 SASEGT. CDR3 amino acids: CASRGTATGNTIYF. The CDR3 DNA follows: TGTGCCAGCAGGGGGACAGCAACTGGAAACACCATATATTTT.

This clone was observed once. The chain carries TRBV7-9 and TRBJ2-7, with a tentative D call TRBD1 (5 bases). V was cut by 2 bases and J by 7 bases, with 12 bases left in between. Germline V lookup: CDR1 SEHNR, CDR2 FQNEAQ (reference sequence). The CDR3 loop spans 13 amino acids. CDR3 sequence reads: CASSLSRVTEQYF. In DNA, the CDR3 is TGTGCCAGCAGCTTAAGCAGGGTTACGGAGCAGTACTTC.

The chain links TRBV15 to TRBJ1-3; 7 bases map to TRBD1. This CDR3 has 16 amino acids. Germline trimming cut 3 bases from V and 1 base from J; bases unmatched to any gene: 6. Germline CDR1 reads LNHNV; CDR2 reads YYDKDF (reference sequence). The CDR3 bases are TGTGCCACCAGCAGGATAACAGGGGCTTCTGGAAACACCATATATTTT. Its protein product is CATSRITGASGNTIYF.

The chain employs TRBV10-3 and TRBJ2-5; 9 nucleotides match TRBD1. The J call may be faulty, since TRBJ2-7 better matches the DNA end. CDR3 length equals 14 residues. Germline CDR1 ENHRY, CDR2 SYGVKD. CDR3 coding DNA: TGTGCCATCTGGCCGGGACAGGGCTCCTACGAGCAGTACTTC. This encodes CAIWPGQGSYEQYF.

Worth noting for this clone: A read error may produce the germline difference seen at one junction end. V usage is TRBV4-3 and J usage is TRBJ1-1; a weak D match, TRBD1 (6 bases). The germline V gene encodes CDR1 LGHNA and CDR2 YSLEER. The CDR3 spans 15 residues. CDR3 sequence reads: CVSSQDRRGSTEAFF. Written as DNA, the CDR3 is TGCGTCAGCAGCCAAGATCGAAGGGGGAGCACTGAAGCTTTCTTT.

This clone was counted a few times. J is TRBJ2-2 and V is TRBV10-2; 11 bases are a match to TRBD2. The V gene's germline CDR1 is WSHSY and CDR2 SAAADI. V lost 4 bases to trimming and J lost 1 base; unmatched junction nucleotides: 5. The CDR3 is 17 amino acids. CDR3: CASSGGTSGGNTGELFF. CDR3 nucleotides: TGCGCCAGCAGTGGGGGCACTAGCGGGGGGAACACCGGGGAGCTGTTTTTT.

V is TRBV7-2 and J is TRBJ2-1; D may be TRBD2 (5 bases). The CDR3 spans 15 residues. Per germline, CDR1 SGHTA and CDR2 FQGNSA. The V gene lost 1 base and the J gene lost 6 bases, with 13 bases spanning the gap. This chain's CDR3 is CASSLGPGRVNEQFF. For the CDR3, the DNA is TGTGCCAGCAGCTTAGGGCCGGGGAGAGTCAATGAGCAGTTCTTC.

V gene TRBV4-3 combines with J gene TRBJ2-5; D is perhaps TRBD2 (5 bases). This CDR3 is 15 amino acids long. Trimming pared 0 bases from V and 7 bases from J, leaving 15 bases between. CDR1 LGHNA and CDR2 YSLEER come from the germline V gene. The CDR3 DNA is TGCGCCAGCAGCCAAGACGGACCAGGAGGTCGGACCCAGTACTTC. Translated: CASSQDGPGGRTQYF.

The rearrangement joins TRBV28 to TRBJ2-7; 7 bases line up with TRBD1. V trimming: 4 bases; J trimming: 6 bases; junction bases outside the gene matches: 9. The CDR3 is 14 residues long. The germline gives CDR1 MDHEN, CDR2 SYDVKM. CDR3 DNA: TGTGCCAGCAGTTCACCGGACAGGTACGGCGAGCAGTACTTC. Its translation is CASSSPDRYGEQYF.

This clone appeared a few times. The CDR3 loop is CASRGGQGISYEQYF. CDR3 bases: TGTGCCAGCAGAGGGGGACAGGGGATTTCCTACGAGCAGTACTTC. The chain couples TRBV7-9 to TRBJ2-7; 10 bases line up with TRBD1. J was trimmed by 1 base and V by 6 bases; bases with no gene match: 6. There are 15 residues in the CDR3. Germline assignment: CDR1 SEHNR and CDR2 FQNEAQ (reference sequence).

The CDR3 sequence: CASSERGWAEAFF. CDR3 nucleotide sequence: TGTGCCAGCAGTGAAAGGGGATGGGCTGAAGCTTTCTTT. The V call is TRBV2, the J call TRBJ1-1; a possible D gene is TRBD1 (5 bases). The ends were cut back, 2 bases at V and 6 bases at J, with 10 bases in the middle. CDR1 is SNHLY and CDR2 is FYNNEI in the germline V gene. CDR3 size: 13 residues.

The rearrangement links TRBV18 to TRBJ1-1; no clear D. This CDR3 region has 14 residues. V was clipped by 1 base and J by 6 bases, with 12 bases between them. Germline loops: CDR1 KGHSH, CDR2 LQKENI. The DNA for the CDR3 is TGTGCCAGCTCACCACAACAAGCGATCCCTGAAGCTTTCTTT. Protein: CASSPQQAIPEAFF.

This clone was seen just once. This chain connects TRBV5-6 to TRBJ2-7; possible D gene TRBD2, 6 bases. CDR1 SGHDT and CDR2 YYEEEE come from the germline V gene. The CDR3 extends over 14 amino acids. The germline V and J ends were trimmed by 3 bases and 3 bases, with 13 bases remaining between them. This CDR3 reads CASSSGLAIYEQYF. CDR3 nucleotides: TGTGCCAGCAGCTCGGGACTGGCGATCTACGAGCAGTACTTC.

The chain recombines TRBV9 with TRBJ2-1; 7 bases line up with TRBD2. The CDR3 runs 17 residues. Germline-derived CDR1 and CDR2 are SGDLS and YYNGEE. V dropped 0 bases and J dropped 0; count of bases not matched to a gene: 6. CDR3 DNA: TGTGCCAGCAGCGTAGCCCCCGGGGGGTTCTCCTACAATGAGCAGTTCTTC. It encodes CASSVAPGGFSYNEQFF.